The sequence of this TCR beta chain was determined in a study of identical twins (dated by TCRdb to the mid-2010s). Turning to the overall study: TCR alpha and beta repertoires from monozygotic twins, unrelated adults of various ages and cord blood were deep-sequenced to test whether fetal clonotypes persist. To rule out contamination, the twin experiments were replicated at different times with different library preparation protocols. Study-wide conclusions, independent of this receptor: Invariant T cells such as MAIT and iNKT could partly confound zero-insertion analyses, although diverse VJ usage argued against such confounding for most clonotypes. Because the same donors could not be followed over many years, the conclusions relied on cross-sectional statistical analysis. Compared with coincidental sharing between unrelated individuals, out-of-frame TCR alpha sequences shared between twins showed an excess of sequences with low generation probability. Recombination models systematically underestimated out-of-frame TCR alpha sharing in monozygotic twins but agreed with sharing between unrelated individuals. In beta out-of-frame sequences, excess twin sharing was weaker, because having fewer shared sequences lowered the signal-to-noise ratio. Abundant cord blood beta clonotypes had fewer insertions, young adult naive repertoires showed a similar but weaker trend, and memory repertoires showed no such trend.

Only healthy Caucasian donors were included. Three pairs of female monozygotic twins, all aged roughly 18 to 29 years, were included in the twin cohort. Peripheral blood mononuclear cells were used as the source from which RNA for TCR libraries was isolated. Ends trimmed: V by 2 bases, J by 7 bases; bases unmatched to a gene: 10. Its CDR3 holds 15 amino acids, cysteine through phenylalanine. Just the 45-base CDR3 DNA is kept, in frame starting at base 1. This clonotype was found a few times. Its cognate antigen has yet to be identified. No base quality values were provided; no much bigger clone lies one nucleotide off. The library was obtained by 5' RACE. The sequencing machine was an Illumina HiSeq 2000. Template switching introduced a universal primer binding site; the final cDNA contained a unique molecular identifier, enabling accurate counting of TCR cDNA molecules. Specific primers in the conserved constant-segment region were used to synthesize first-strand cDNA for the TCR alpha and beta chains. To control for contamination, each cDNA library was double barcoded with a SMART-Mk sample barcode plus Illumina barcodes. TruSeq adapter sequences, together with Illumina sample barcodes, were added in two successive PCR steps. TCR alpha and beta cDNA libraries were sequenced on the Illumina HiSeq platform with custom primers. As for the original processing: Unique molecular identifiers were extracted from raw reads with MiGEC, and CDR3 positions were determined with MiXCR. Recombination models were inferred per individual with the repgenHMM and IGoR tools using an EM algorithm. The analysis of shared clonotypes was done with the tcR package in R, with sharing normalized by the product of cloneset sizes. To study raw recombination free of thymic and clonal selection effects, out-of-frame nonproductive sequences were analyzed. The public reads were reanalyzed by TCRdb: fastp trimming at Q25, MiXCR alignment, in-frame beta chains only. Rows with a matching CDR3 protein are joined into one entry that keeps the most common DNA and genes. TCRdb's processing, not the authors', yielded these V and J calls. For this sample there are about 890,000 distinct CDR3 sequences; around an eighth appear just once. The ten largest make up around 1.6% of the sample.

The sample was also linked to a second study, of yellow fever vaccine responses in identical twins. Looking at the second paper: According to the authors, in identical twins the way T cells responded to vaccination appeared partly convergent and partly personalized. In identical twins, the study followed T cell clones that responded to the vaccine with precision.

The receptor chain draws on TRBV12-3 or TRBV12-4 and TRBJ2-5; 7 bases in the junction line up with TRBD2. What was sequenced was PBMCs. This receptor was taken from a woman in her late teens or twenties in good health. This receptor has the CDR3 CASSLITQPGGTQYF. Read as DNA, the sequence is TGTGCCAGCAGTTTAATTACTCAACCGGGGGGGACCCAGTACTTC.